This T cell receptor (beta chain) came from a study of T cells in Graves' hyperthyroidism and ophthalmopathy. Amplification of TCR beta CDR3 regions was performed using RNA transcripts as template. HTBI primers were the set used in a first-round RT-PCR of the TCR CDR3. MiXCR, applied by TCRdb to the multiplex PCR reads, yields one record per CDR3 protein. Of 480,000 or so distinct CDR3 sequences detected, approximately 14% appear once; the ten largest clones hold less than 20%. Input material: blood. The origin of this receptor is a woman in her late teens or twenties with Graves' hyperthyroidism.

The CDR3 loop is CASSRDSLVYGYTF. DNA of the CDR3: TGTGCCAGCAGCCGGGACAGTTTAGTCTATGGCTACACCTTC. V gene TRBV14 combines with J gene TRBJ1-2; 7 nucleotides match TRBD1. Losses at the gene ends were 4 bases for V and 4 bases for J; bases not matched to a gene: 6. Germline V gene lookup returns CDR1 SGHDN and CDR2 FVKESK. The CDR3 loop spans 14 amino acids.